This TCR beta chain comes out of a study of identical twins. V was shortened by 2 bases and J by 0 bases, with 11 bases between the two germline ends. This CDR3 is built from 15 residues. CDR1 is SGHRS, CDR2 YFSETQ, per germline. This clonotype occurred a few times. Its specificity is not known. Study conclusions and caveats: Reduced insertions were recorded for abundant cord blood beta clonotypes, with no such pattern in memory repertoires.

A universal primer site arose from template switching, and cDNA bore unique molecular identifiers. TCRdb passed the 5' RACE reads through MiXCR, listing each CDR3 protein once. The data show around 250,000 distinct CDR3 sequences, 9.5% to 15% seen once. These data were also filed under a second study, of yellow fever vaccine responses in identical twins. As that study records: After vaccination, twins' T cell response reportedly seemed partly convergent, partly personalized.

The sequenced material came from memory (CD45RO+) T cells sorted from blood. The sequence came from a woman aged 18-35 years in good health. The chain couples TRBV5-1 to TRBJ1-1; D ambiguous. The CDR3 loop reads CASSFSGRLNTEAFF. The DNA of the CDR3 is TGCGCCAGCAGCTTTAGTGGCAGATTGAACACTGAAGCTTTCTTT.